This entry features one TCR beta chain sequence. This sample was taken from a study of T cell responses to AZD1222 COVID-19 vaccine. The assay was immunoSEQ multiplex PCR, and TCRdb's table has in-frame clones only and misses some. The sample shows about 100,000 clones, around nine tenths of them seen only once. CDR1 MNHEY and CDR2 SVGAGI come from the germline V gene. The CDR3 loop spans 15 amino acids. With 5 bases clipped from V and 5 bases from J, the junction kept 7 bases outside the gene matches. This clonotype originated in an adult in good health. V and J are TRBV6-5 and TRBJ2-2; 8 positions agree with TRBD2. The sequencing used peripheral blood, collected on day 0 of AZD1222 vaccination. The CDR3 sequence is CASSMGLVETGELFF. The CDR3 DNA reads TGTGCCAGCAGTATGGGACTAGTAGAGACCGGGGAGCTGTTTTTT.